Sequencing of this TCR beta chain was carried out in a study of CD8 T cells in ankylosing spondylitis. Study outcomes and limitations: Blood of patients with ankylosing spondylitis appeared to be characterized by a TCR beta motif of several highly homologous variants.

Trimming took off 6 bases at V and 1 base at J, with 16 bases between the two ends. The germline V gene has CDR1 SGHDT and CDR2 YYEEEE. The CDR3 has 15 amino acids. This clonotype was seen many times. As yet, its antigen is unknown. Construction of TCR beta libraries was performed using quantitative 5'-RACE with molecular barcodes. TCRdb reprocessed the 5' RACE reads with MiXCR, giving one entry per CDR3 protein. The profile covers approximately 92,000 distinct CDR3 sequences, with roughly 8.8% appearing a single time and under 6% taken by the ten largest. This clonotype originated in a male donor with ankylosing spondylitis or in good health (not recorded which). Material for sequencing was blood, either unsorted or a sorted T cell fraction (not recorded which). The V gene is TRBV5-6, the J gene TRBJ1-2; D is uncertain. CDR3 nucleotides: TGTGCCAGCAAATGGGCAGGCTTGGTTAACTATGGCTACACCTTC. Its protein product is CASKWAGLVNYGYTF.